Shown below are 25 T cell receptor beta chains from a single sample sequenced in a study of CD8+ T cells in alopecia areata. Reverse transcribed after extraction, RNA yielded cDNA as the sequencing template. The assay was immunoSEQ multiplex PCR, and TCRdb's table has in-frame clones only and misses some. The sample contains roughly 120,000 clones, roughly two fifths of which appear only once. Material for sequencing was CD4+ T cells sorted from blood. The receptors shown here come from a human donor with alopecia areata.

This CDR3 reads CASSPRKGTTDTQYF. The DNA of the CDR3 is TGTGCCAGCAGCCCCCGGAAAGGGACCACAGATACGCAGTATTTT. This rearrangement joins TRBV6-6 to TRBJ2-3; the D gene could be TRBD1 or TRBD2 (5 bases each). Trimming cost V 6 bases and J 2 bases, with 15 bases left between them. The CDR3 sequence is 15 residues long. Germline-derived CDR1 and CDR2 are MNHNY and SVGAGI (reference sequence).

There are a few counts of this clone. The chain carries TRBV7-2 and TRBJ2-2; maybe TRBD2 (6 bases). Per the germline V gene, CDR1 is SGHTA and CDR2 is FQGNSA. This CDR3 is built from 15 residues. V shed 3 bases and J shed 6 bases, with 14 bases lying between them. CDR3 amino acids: CASSFQGSGAGELFF. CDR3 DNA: TGTGCCAGCAGCTTTCAGGGTTCGGGGGCCGGGGAGCTGTTTTTT.

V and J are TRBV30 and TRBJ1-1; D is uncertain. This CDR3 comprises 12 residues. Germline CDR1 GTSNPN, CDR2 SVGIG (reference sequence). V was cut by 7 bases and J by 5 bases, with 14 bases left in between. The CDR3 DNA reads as TGTGCCTTGACGGACCTCGGTACTGAAGCTTTCTTT. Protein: CALTDLGTEAFF.

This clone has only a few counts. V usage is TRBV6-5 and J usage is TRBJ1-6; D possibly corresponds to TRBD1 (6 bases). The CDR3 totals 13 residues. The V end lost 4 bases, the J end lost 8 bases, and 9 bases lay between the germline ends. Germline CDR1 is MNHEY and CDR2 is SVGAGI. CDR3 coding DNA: TGTGCCAGCAGTTCACAGGGATATTCACCCCTCCACTTT. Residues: CASSSQGYSPLHF.

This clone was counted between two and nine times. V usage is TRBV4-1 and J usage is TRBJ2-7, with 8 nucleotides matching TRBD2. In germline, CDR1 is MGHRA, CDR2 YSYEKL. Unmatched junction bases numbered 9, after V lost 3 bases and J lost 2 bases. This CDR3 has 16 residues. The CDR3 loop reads CASSQGRTSGAYEQYF. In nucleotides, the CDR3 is TGCGCCAGCAGCCAGGGCCGCACTAGCGGAGCCTACGAGCAGTACTTC.

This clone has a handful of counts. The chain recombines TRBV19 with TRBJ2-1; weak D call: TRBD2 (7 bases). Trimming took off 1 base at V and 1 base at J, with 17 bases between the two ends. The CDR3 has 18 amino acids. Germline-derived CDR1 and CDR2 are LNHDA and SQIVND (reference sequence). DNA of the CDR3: TGTGCCAGTAGTATAGGAAGGGGGGGAGGCAGTTCCTACAATGAGCAGTTCTTC. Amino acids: CASSIGRGGGSSYNEQFF.

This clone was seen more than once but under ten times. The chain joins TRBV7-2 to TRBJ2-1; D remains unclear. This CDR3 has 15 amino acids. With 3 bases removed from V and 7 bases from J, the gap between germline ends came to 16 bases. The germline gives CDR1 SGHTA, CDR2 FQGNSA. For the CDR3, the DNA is TGTGCCAGCAGCTTCCGACCCGCAAGTGGTAATGAGCAGTTCTTC. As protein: CASSFRPASGNEQFF.

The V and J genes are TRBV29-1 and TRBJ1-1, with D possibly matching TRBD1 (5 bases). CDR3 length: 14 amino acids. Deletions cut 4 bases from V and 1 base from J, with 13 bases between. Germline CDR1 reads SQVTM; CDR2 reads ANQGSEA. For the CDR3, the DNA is TGCAGCGTTGTCGAGAGGGGTGGGAACACTGAAGCTTTCTTT. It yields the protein CSVVERGGNTEAFF.

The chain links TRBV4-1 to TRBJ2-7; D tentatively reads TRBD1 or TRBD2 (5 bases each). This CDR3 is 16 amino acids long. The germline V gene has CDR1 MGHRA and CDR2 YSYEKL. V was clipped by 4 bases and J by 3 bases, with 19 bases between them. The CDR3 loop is CASSRRDGIDNYEQYF. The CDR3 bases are TGCGCCAGCAGCCGCCGGGACGGGATAGACAACTACGAGCAGTACTTC.

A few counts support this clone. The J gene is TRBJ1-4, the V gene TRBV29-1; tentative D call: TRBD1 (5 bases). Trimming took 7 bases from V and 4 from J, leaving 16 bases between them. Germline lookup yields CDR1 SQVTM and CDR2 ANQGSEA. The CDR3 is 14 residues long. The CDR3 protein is CSAKWGRSNEKLFF. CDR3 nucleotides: TGCAGCGCCAAGTGGGGACGGAGTAATGAAAAACTGTTTTTT.

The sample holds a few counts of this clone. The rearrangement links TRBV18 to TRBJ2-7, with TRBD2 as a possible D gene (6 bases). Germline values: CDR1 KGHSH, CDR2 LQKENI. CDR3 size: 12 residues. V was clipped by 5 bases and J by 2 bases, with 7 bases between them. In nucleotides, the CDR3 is TGTGCCAGCTCAACGGGGGCCTACGAGCAGTACTTC. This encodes CASSTGAYEQYF.

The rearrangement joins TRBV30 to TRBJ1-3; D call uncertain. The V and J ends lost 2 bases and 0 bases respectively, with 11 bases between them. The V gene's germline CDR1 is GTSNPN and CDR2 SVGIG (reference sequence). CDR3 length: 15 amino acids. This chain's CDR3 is CAWSLAASSGNTIYF. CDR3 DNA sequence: TGTGCCTGGAGTCTTGCGGCGAGCTCTGGAAACACCATATATTTT.

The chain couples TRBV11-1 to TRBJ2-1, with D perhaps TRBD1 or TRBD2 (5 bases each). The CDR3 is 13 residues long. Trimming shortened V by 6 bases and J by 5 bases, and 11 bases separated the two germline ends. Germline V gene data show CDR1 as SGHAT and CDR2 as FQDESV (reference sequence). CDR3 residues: CASRGGQDNEQFF. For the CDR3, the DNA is TGTGCCAGCAGAGGAGGACAAGACAATGAGCAGTTCTTC.

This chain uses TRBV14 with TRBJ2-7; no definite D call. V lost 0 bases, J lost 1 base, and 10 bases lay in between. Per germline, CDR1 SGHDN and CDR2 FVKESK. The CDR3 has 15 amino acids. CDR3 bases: TGTGCCAGCAGCCAAGAAGGGCAGAAATCCTACGAGCAGTACTTC. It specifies CASSQEGQKSYEQYF.

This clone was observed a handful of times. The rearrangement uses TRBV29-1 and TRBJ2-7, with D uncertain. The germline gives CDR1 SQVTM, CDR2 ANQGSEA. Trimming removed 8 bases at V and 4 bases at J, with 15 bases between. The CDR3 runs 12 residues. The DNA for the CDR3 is TGCAGCTCCCACCGAAGATGTTACGAGCAGTACTTC. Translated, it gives CSSHRRCYEQYF.

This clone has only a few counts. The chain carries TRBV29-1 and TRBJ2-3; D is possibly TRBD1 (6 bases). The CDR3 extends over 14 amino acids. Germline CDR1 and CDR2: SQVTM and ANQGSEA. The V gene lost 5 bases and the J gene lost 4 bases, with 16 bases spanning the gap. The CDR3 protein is CSVRPGQRPDTQYF. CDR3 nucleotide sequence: TGCAGCGTTCGGCCGGGACAACGACCAGATACGCAGTATTTT.

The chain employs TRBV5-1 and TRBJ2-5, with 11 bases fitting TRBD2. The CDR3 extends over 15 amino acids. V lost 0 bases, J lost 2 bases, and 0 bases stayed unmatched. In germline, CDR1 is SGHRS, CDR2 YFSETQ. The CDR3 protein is CASSLGTSGQETQYF. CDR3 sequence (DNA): TGCGCCAGCAGCTTGGGGACTAGCGGGCAAGAGACCCAGTACTTC.

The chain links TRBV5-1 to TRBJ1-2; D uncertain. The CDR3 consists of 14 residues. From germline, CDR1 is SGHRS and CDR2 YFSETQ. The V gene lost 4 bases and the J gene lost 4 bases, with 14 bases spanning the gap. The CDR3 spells CASSPSGATYGYTF. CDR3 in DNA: TGCGCCAGCAGCCCGAGCGGAGCCACCTATGGCTACACCTTC.

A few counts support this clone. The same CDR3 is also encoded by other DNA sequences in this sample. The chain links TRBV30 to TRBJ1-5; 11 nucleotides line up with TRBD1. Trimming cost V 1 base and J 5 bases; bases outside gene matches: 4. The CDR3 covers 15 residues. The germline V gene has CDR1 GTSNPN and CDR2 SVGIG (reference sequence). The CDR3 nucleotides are TGTGCCTGGAGTGGAGGGACAGGGGGTGATCAGCCCCAGCATTTT. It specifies CAWSGGTGGDQPQHF.

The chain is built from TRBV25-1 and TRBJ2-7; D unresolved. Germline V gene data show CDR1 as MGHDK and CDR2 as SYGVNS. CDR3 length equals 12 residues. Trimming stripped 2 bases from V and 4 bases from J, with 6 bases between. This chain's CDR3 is CASSEGGYEQYF. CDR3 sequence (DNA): TGTGCCAGCAGTGAAGGTGGTTACGAGCAGTACTTC.

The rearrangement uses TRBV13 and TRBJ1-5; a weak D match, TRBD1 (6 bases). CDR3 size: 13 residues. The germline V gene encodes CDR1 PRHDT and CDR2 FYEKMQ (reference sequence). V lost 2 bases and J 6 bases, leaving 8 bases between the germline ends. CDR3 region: CASSLQGTQPQHF. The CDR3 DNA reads TGTGCCAGCAGCTTACAGGGGACTCAGCCCCAGCATTTT. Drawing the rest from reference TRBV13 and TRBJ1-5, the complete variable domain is AAGVIQSPRHLIKEKRETATLKCYPIPRHDTVYWYQQGPGQDPQFLISFYEKMQSDKGSIPDRFSAQQFSDYHSELNMSSLELGDSALYFCASSLQGTQPQHFGDGTRLSIL.

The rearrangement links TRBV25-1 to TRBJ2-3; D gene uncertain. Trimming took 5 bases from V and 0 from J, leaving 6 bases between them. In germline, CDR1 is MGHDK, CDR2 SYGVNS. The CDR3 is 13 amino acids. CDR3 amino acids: CASSPGSTDTQYF. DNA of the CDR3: TGTGCCAGCAGTCCAGGTAGCACAGATACGCAGTATTTT.

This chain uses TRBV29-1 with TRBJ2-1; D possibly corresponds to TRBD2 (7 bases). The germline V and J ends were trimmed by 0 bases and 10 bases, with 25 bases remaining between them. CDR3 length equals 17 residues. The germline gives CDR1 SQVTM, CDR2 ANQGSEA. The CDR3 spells CSVEDVEGAGAFREQFF. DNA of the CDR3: TGCAGCGTTGAAGACGTTGAAGGGGCGGGGGCCTTCCGGGAGCAGTTCTTC.

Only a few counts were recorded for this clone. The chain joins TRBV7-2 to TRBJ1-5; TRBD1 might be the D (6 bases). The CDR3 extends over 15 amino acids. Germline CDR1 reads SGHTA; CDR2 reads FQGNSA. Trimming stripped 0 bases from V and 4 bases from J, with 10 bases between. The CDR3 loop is CASSLALGANQPQHF. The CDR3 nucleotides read TGTGCCAGCAGCTTAGCCCTGGGGGCAAATCAGCCCCAGCATTTT.

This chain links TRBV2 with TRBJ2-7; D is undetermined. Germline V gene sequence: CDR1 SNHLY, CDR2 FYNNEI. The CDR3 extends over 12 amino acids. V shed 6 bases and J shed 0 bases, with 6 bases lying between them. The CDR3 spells CASSPSSYEQYF. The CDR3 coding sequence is TGTGCCAGCAGCCCGAGCTCCTACGAGCAGTACTTC.